This record concerns one TCR beta chain sequence. Generated by immunoSEQ multiplex PCR, the TCRdb table keeps only in-frame clones and is missing some. Of about 100,000 clones listed, about 92% are singletons. Between the trimmed V and J ends, which lost 3 bases and 3 bases, there was a span of 9 bases. Germline assignment: CDR1 MDHEN and CDR2 SYDVKM. CDR3 length: 13 amino acids. The entry originates in a study of T cell changes during pregnancy in multiple sclerosis. The chain couples TRBV28 to TRBJ2-7; D perhaps matches TRBD1 (5 bases). The source material was peripheral blood, sampled after pregnancy. The receptor was derived from a female donor with multiple sclerosis, enrolled in a pregnancy study. The DNA of the CDR3 is TGTGCCAGCAGTTTCTACAGGTTCTACGAGCAGTACTTC. Amino acid sequence: CASSFYRFYEQYF.